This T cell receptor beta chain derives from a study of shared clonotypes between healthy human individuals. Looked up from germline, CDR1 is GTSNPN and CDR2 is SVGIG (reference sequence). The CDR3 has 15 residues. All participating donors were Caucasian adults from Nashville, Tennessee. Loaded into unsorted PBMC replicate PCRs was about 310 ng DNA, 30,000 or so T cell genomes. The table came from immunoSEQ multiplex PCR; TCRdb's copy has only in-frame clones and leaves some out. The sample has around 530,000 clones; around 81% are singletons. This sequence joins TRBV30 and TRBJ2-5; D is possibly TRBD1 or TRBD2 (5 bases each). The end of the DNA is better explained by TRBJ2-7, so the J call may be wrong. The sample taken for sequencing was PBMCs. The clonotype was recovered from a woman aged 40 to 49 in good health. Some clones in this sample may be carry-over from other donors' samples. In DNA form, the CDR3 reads TGTGCCTGGAGTAGGCCCCGGGACGGCATCTACGAGCAGTACTTC. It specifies CAWSRPRDGIYEQYF.